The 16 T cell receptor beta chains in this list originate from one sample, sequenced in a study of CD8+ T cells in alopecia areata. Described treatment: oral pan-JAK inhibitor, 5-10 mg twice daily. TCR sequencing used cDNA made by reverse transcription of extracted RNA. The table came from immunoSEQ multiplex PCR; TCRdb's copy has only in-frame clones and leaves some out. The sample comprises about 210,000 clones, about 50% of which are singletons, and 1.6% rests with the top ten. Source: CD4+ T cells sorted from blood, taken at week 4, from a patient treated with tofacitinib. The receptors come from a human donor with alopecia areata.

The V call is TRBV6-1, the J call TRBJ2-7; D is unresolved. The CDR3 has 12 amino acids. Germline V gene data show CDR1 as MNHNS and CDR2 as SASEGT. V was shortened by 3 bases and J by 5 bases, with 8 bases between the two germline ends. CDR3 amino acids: CASSEAVNEQYF. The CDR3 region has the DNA TGTGCCAGCAGTGAGGCGGTCAACGAGCAGTACTTC.

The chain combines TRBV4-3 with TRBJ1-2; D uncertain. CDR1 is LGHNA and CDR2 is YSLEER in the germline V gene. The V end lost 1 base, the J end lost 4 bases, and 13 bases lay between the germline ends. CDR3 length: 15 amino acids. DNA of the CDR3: TGCGCCAGCAGCCAAGCTCCAGGCCGGGGCTATGGCTACACCTTC. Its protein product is CASSQAPGRGYGYTF.

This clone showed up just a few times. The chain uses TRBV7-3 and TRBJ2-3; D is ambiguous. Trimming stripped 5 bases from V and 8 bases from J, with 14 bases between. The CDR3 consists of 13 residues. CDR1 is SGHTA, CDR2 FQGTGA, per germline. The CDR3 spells CASSEITLGTQYF. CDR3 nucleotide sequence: TGTGCCAGCAGCGAGATCACCCTCGGTACGCAGTATTTT. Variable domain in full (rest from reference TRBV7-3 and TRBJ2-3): GAGVSQTPSNKVTEKGKYVELRCDPISGHTALYWYRQSLGQGPEFLIYFQGTGAADDSGLPNDRFFAVRPEGSVSTLKIQRTERGDSAVYLCASSEITLGTQYFGPGTRLTVL.

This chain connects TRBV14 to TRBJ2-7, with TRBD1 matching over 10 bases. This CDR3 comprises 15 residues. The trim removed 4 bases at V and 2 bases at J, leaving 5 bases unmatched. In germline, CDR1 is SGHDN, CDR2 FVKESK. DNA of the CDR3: TGTGCCAGCAGCCGCGGGACAGGGGAAACCTACGAGCAGTACTTC. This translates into CASSRGTGETYEQYF.

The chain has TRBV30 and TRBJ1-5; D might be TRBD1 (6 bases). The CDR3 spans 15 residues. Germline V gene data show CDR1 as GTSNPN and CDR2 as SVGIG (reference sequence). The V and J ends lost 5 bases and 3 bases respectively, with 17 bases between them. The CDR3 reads CAWGSRGTLNQPQHF. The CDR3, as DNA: TGTGCCTGGGGCTCAAGGGGGACACTCAATCAGCCCCAGCATTTT.

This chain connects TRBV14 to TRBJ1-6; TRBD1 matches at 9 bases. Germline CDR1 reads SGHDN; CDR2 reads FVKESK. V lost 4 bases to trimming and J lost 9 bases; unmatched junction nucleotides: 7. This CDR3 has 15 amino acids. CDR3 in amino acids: CASSRTGTGLSPLHF. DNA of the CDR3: TGTGCCAGCAGCCGAACCGGGACAGGGCTTTCACCCCTCCACTTT.

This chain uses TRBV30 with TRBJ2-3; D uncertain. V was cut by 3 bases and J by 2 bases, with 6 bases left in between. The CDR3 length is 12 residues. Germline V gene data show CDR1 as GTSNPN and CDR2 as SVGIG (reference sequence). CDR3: CAWRQNTDTQYF. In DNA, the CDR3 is TGTGCCTGGAGACAGAACACAGATACGCAGTATTTT.

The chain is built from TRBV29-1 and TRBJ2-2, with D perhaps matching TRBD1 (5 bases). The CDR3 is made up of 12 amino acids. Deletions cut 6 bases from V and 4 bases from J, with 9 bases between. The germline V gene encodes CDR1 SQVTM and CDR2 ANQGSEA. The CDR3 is CSVDSPTGELFF. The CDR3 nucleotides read TGCAGCGTAGACAGTCCCACCGGGGAGCTGTTTTTT.

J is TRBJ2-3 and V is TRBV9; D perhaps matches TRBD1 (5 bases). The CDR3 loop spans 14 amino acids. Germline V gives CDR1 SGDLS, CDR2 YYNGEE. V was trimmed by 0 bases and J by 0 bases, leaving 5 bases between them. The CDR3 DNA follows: TGTGCCAGCAGCGTAGAGGGGAGCACAGATACGCAGTATTTT. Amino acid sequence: CASSVEGSTDTQYF. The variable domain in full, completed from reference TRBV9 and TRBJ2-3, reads DSGVTQTPKHLITATGQRVTLRCSPRSGDLSVYWYQQSLDQGLQFLIQYYNGEERAKGNILERFSAQQFPDLHSELNLSSLELGDSALYFCASSVEGSTDTQYFGPGTRLTVL.

The CDR3 loop reads CASSTGPIFTDTQYF. The CDR3 DNA is TGCGCCAGCAGCACCGGACCCATTTTCACAGATACGCAGTATTTT. The J gene is TRBJ2-3, the V gene TRBV5-1, with D uncertain. V lost 4 bases, J lost 2 bases, and 14 bases lay in between. This CDR3 region has 15 residues. Germline V CDR1 and CDR2: SGHRS, YFSETQ.

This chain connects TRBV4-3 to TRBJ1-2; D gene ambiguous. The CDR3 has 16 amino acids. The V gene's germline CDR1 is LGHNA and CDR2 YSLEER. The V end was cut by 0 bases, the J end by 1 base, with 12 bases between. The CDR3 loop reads CASSQDVRPINYGYTF. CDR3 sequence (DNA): TGCGCCAGCAGCCAAGATGTTAGGCCGATTAACTATGGCTACACCTTC.

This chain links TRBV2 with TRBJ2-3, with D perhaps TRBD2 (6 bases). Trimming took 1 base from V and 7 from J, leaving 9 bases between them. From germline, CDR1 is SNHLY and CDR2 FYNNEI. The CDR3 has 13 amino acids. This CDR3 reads CASSEEEGNTQYF. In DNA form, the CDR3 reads TGTGCCAGCAGTGAAGAGGAGGGAAATACGCAGTATTTT.

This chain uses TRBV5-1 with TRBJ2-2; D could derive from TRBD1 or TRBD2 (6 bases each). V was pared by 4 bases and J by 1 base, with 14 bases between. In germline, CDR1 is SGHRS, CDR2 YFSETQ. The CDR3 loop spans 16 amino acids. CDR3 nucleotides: TGCGCCAGCAGCCTGGAGGGGACACAGAACACCGGGGAGCTGTTTTTT. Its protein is CASSLEGTQNTGELFF.

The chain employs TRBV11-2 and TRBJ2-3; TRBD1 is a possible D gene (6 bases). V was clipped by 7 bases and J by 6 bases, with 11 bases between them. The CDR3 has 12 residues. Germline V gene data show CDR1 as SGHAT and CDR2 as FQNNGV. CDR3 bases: TGTGCCAGCAAGCCCAGGGGTGATACGCAGTATTTT. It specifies CASKPRGDTQYF. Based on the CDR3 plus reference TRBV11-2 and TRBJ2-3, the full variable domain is EAGVAQSPRYKIIEKRQSVAFWCNPISGHATLYWYQQILGQGPKLLIQFQNNGVVDDSQLPKDRFSAERLKGVDSTLKIQPAKLEDSAVYLCASKPRGDTQYFGPGTRLTVL.

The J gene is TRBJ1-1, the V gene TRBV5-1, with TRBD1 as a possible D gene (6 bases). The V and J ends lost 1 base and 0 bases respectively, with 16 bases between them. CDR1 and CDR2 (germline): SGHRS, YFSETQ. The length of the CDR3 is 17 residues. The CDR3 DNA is TGCGCCAGCAGCTTGCCGAGGGGGAGTACTATGAACACTGAAGCTTTCTTT. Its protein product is CASSLPRGSTMNTEAFF.

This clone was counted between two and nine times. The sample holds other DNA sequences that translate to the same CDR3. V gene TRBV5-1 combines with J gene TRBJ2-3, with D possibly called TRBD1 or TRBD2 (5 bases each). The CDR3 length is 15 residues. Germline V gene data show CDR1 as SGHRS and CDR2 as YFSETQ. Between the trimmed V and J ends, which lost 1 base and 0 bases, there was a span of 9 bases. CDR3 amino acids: CASSLRGTSTDTQYF. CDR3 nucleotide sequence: TGCGCCAGCAGCTTGCGGGGCACTAGCACAGATACGCAGTATTTT. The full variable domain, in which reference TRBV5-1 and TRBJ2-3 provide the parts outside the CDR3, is KAGVTQTPRYLIKTRGQQVTLSCSPISGHRSVSWYQQTPGQGLQFLFEYFSETQRNKGNFPGRFSGRQFSNSRSEMNVSTLELGDSALYLCASSLRGTSTDTQYFGPGTRLTVL.